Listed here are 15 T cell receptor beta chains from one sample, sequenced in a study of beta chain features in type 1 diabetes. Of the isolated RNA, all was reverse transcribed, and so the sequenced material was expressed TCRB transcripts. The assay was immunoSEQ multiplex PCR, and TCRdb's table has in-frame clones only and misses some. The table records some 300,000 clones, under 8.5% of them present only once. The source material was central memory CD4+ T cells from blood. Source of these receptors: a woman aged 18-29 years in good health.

CDR3 amino acids: CASCRTGDSNQPQHF. The DNA for the CDR3 is TGTGCCAGCTGCAGGACAGGTGATAGCAATCAGCCCCAGCATTTT. The chain recombines TRBV28 with TRBJ1-5; 7 bases match TRBD1. Germline V gives CDR1 MDHEN, CDR2 SYDVKM. The CDR3 has 15 residues. With 8 bases clipped from V and 0 bases from J, the junction kept 7 bases outside the gene matches. The entire variable domain, with the rest obtained from reference TRBV28 and TRBJ1-5, is as follows: DVKVTQSSRYLVKRTGEKVFLECVQDMDHENMFWYRQDPGLGLRLIYFSYDVKMKEKGDIPEGYSVSREKKERFSLILESASTNQTSMYLCASCRTGDSNQPQHFGDGTRLSIL.

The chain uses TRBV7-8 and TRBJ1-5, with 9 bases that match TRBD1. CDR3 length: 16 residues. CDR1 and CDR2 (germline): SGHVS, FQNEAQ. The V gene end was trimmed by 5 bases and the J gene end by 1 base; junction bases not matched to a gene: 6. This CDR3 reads CASSTGQGKSNQPQHF. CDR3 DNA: TGTGCCAGCAGCACGGGACAGGGTAAGAGCAATCAGCCCCAGCATTTT.

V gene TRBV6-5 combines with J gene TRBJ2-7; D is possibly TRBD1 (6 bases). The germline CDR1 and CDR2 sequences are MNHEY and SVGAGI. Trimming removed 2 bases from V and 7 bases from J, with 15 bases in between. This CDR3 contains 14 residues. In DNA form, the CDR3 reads TGTGCCAGCAGTTACCTTACTGGCCAGGGGGAGCAGTACTTC. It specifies CASSYLTGQGEQYF.

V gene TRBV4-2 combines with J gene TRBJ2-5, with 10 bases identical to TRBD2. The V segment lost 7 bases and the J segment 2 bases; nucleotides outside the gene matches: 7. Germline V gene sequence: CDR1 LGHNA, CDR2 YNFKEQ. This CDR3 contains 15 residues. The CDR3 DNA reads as TGTGCCAGCATCTTTGGACTAGCGGTTCAAGAGACCCAGTACTTC. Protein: CASIFGLAVQETQYF.

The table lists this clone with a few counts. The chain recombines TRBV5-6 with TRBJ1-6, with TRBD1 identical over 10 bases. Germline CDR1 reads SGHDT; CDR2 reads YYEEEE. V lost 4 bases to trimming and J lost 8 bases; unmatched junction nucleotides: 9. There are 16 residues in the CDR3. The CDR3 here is CASSRDRGRVDSPLHF. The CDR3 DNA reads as TGTGCCAGCAGCCGTGACAGGGGGCGCGTTGATTCACCCCTCCACTTT.

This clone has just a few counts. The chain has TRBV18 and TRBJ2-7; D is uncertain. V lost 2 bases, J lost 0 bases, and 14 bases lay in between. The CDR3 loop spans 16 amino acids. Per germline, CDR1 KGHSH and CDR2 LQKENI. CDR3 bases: TGTGCCAGCTCACCAATATTGGCAGAGGCCTCCTACGAGCAGTACTTC. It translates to CASSPILAEASYEQYF.

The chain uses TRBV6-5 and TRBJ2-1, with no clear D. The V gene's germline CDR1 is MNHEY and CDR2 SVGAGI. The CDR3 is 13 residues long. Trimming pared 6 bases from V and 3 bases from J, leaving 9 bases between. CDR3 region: CASSQLGYNEQFF. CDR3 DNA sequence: TGTGCCAGCAGCCAACTGGGCTACAATGAGCAGTTCTTC.

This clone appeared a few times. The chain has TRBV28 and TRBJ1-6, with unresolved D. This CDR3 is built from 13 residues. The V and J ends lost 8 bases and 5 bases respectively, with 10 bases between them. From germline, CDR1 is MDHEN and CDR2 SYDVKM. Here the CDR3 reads CASFSRHNSPLHF. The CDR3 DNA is TGTGCCAGCTTTAGCCGGCATAATTCACCCCTCCACTTT. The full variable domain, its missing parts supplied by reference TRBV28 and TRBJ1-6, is DVKVTQSSRYLVKRTGEKVFLECVQDMDHENMFWYRQDPGLGLRLIYFSYDVKMKEKGDIPEGYSVSREKKERFSLILESASTNQTSMYLCASFSRHNSPLHFGNGTRLTVT.

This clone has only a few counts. The chain's CDR3 is CASSLAGRISFSSYEQYF. CDR3 bases: TGTGCCAGCAGCTTAGCGGGACGGATTTCTTTCAGCTCCTACGAGCAGTACTTC. The gene calls are TRBV7-8 and TRBJ2-7; the D gene could be TRBD1 or TRBD2 (5 bases each). The CDR3 length is 18 residues. CDR1 and CDR2 from the germline V gene are SGHVS and FQNEAQ. Trimming pared 0 bases from V and 0 bases from J, leaving 18 bases between.

Here the CDR3 reads CASSRDGGLNIQYF. CDR3 nucleotides: TGTGCCAGTAGTCGGGACGGCGGGCTAAACATTCAGTACTTC. V is TRBV19 and J is TRBJ2-4; D possibly matches TRBD1 or TRBD2 (5 bases each). V was trimmed by 5 bases and J by 6 bases, leaving 14 bases between them. The CDR3 sequence is 14 residues long. Germline V CDR1 and CDR2: LNHDA, SQIVND (reference sequence).

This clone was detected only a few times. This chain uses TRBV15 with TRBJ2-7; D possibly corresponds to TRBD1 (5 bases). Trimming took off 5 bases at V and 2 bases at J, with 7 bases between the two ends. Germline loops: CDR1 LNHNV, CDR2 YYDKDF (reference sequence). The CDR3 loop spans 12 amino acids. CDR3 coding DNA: TGTGCCACCAGCTTGGGGCCCTACGAGCAGTACTTC. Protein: CATSLGPYEQYF. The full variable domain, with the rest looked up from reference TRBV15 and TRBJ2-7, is DAMVIQNPRYQVTQFGKPVTLSCSQTLNHNVMYWYQQKSSQAPKLLFHYYDKDFNNEADTPDNFQSRRPNTSFCFLDIRSPGLGDTAMYLCATSLGPYEQYFGPGTRLTVT.

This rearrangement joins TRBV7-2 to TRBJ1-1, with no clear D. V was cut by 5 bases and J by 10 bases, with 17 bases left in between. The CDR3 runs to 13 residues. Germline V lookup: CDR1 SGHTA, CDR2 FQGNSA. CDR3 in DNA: TGTGCCAGCAGCCCATCCGGGGTTAACGCAGCTTTCTTT. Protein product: CASSPSGVNAAFF. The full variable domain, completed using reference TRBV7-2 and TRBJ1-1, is GAGVSQSPSNKVTEKGKDVELRCDPISGHTALYWYRQSLGQGLEFLIYFQGNSAPDKSGLPSDRFSAERTGGSVSTLTIQRTQQEDSAVYLCASSPSGVNAAFFGQGTRLTVV.

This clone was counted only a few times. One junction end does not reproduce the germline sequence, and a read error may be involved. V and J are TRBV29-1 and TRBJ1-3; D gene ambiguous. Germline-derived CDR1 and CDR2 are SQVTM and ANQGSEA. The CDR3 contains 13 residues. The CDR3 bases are TGTTTGGCAGGCTTCTTCTCTGGAAACACCATATATTTT. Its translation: CLAGFFSGNTIYF.

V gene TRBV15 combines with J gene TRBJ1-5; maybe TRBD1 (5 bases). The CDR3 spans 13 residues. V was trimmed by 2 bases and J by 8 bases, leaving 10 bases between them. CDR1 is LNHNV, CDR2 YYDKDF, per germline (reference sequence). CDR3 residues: CATSRSRVEPQHF. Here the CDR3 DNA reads TGTGCCACCAGCAGATCCAGGGTAGAGCCCCAGCATTTT.

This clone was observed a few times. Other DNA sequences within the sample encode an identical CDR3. The CDR3 DNA follows: TGTGCCATCAGTGAGGGGCGACTTACCCTGGCGGGCGTGGAGACCCAGTACTTC. It specifies CAISEGRLTLAGVETQYF. The chain links TRBV10-3 to TRBJ2-5, with a tentative D call TRBD2 (5 bases). This CDR3 has 18 residues. Germline CDR1 reads ENHRY; CDR2 reads SYGVKD. V gave up 2 bases and J gave up 5 bases, with 24 bases separating them.